In its sample, the clone carrying this T cell receptor beta chain was seen many times. TCR beta VDJ and CDR3 were profiled, and genomic DNA was the template. TCRdb called the reads again in MiXCR, with one record for every CDR3 protein. The table records about 200,000 distinct CDR3 sequences, about half of them present only once. The data were obtained in a study of CD8+CD57+ T cells in acquired aplastic anemia. V was pared by 0 bases and J by 4 bases, with 8 bases between. The length of the CDR3 is 14 residues. Germline V gene data show CDR1 as SGDLS and CDR2 as YYNGEE. Sequenced patients had shown CD8+CD57+ cell expansion by flow cytometry.

The sequenced material came from sorted CD4+, CD8+, or CD8+CD57+ T cells (not recorded which) from PBMCs. V is TRBV9 and J is TRBJ1-3; D gene uncertain. The receptor was isolated from a human donor with aplastic anemia. For the CDR3, the DNA is TGTGCCAGCAGCGTAGGCTCACCCGGAAACACCATATATTTT. This codes for CASSVGSPGNTIYF.